In this sample, the clone carrying this TCR beta chain turned up once. The method was immunoSEQ multiplex PCR; TCRdb's version includes in-frame clones alone and lacks a portion of them. The sample carries about 39,000 clones, approximately 90% recorded once. CDR3 length equals 12 residues. Germline V gene data show CDR1 as SGHRS and CDR2 as YFSETQ. V was trimmed by 1 base and J by 5 bases, leaving 6 bases between them. The sample is drawn from a study of blood T cell repertoires in COVID-19. The V call is TRBV5-1, the J call TRBJ2-5; no definite D call. The sample consisted of peripheral blood. This receptor was obtained from a man aged 50 to 60 with active COVID-19. Written as DNA, the CDR3 is TGCGCCAGCAGCTTGACTCCTGAGACCCAGTACTTC. Protein product: CASSLTPETQYF.